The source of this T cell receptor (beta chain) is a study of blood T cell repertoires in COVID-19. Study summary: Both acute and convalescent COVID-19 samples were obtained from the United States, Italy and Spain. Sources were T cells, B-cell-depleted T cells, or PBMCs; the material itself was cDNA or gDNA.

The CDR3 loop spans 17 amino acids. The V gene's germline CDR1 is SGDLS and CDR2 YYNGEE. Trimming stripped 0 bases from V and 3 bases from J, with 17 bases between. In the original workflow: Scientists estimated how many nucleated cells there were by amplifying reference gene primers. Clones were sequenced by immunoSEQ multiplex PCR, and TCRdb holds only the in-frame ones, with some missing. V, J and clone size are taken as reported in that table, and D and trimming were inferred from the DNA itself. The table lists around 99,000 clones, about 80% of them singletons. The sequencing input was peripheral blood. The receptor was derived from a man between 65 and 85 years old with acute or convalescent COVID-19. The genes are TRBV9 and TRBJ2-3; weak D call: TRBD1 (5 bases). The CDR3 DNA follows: TGTGCCAGCAGCGTAGGTAAAGACCCAGGGAATACAGATACGCAGTATTTT. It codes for CASSVGKDPGNTDTQYF.